The clone carrying this T cell receptor beta chain turned up a few times. The data derive from a study of control samples from healthy donors and cancer patients. The CDR3 is 12 amino acids. V lost 1 base, J lost 5 bases, and 5 bases lay in between. Germline values: CDR1 SGHAT, CDR2 FQNNGV. TCRdb's copy holds only in-frame clones and misses some; the assay was immunoSEQ multiplex PCR. The profile shows about 26,000 clones, 80% to 85% of them singletons. The sequencing input was PBMCs. The rearrangement links TRBV11-2 to TRBJ2-5; no firm D call. This clonotype originated in a man between 60 and 70 years old with colorectal cancer. This CDR3 is CASSLGKETQYF. Written as DNA, the CDR3 is TGTGCCAGCAGCTTAGGAAAGGAGACCCAGTACTTC.